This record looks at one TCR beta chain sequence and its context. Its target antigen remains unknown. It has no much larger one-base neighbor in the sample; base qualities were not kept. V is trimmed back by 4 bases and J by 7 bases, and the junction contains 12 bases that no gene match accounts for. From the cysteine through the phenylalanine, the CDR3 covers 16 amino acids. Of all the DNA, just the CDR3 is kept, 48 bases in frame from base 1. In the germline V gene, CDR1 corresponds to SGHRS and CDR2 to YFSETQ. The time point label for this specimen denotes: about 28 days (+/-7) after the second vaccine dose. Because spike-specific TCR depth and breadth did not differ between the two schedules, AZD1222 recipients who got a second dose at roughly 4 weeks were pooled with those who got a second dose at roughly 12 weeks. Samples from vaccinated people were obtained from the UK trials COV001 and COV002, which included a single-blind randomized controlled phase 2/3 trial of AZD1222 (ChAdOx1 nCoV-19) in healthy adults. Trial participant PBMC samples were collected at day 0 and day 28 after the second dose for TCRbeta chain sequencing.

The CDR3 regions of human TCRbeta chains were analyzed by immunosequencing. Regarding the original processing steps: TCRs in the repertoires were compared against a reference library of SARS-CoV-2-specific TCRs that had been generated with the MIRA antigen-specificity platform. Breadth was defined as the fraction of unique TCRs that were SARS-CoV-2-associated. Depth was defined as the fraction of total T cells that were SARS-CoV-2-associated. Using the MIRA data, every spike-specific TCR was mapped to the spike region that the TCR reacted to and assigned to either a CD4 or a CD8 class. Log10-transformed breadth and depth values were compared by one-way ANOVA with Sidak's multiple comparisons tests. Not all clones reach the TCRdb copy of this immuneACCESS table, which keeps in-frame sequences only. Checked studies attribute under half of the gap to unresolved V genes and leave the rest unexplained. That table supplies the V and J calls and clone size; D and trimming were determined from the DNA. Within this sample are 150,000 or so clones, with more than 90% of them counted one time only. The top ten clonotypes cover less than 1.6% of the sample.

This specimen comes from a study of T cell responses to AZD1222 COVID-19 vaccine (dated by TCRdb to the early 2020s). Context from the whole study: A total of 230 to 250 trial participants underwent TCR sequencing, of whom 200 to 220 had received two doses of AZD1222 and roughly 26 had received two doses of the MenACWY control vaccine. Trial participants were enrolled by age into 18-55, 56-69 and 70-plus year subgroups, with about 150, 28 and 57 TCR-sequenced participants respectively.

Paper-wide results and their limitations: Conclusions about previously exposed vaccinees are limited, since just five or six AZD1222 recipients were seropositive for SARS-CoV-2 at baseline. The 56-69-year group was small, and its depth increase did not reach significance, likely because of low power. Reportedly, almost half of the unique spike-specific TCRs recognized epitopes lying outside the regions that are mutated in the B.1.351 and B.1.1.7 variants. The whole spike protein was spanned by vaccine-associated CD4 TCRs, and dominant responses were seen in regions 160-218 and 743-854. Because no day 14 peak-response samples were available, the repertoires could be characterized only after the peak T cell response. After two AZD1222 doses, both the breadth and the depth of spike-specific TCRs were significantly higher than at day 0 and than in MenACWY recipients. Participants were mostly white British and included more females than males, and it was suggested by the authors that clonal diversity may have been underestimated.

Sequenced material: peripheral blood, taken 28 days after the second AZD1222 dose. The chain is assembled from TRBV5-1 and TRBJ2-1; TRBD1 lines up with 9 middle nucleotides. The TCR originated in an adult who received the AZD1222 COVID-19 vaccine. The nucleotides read TGCGCCAGCAGCCCACCAGGGACAGGGAGGGGGAATGAGCAGTTCTTC. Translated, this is CASSPPGTGRGNEQFF.